The 31 T cell receptor beta chains in this list originate from one sample, sequenced in a study of blood T cell repertoires in COVID-19. The data were produced by immunoSEQ multiplex PCR, yet TCRdb's version contains in-frame clones alone and is incomplete. The data show about 120,000 clones, around 86% seen once. The sample was peripheral blood. These TCRs come from a man between 65 and 79 years old with acute or convalescent COVID-19.

This CDR3 is CASGPKAGVNEQFF. The CDR3, as DNA: TGTGCCAGCGGACCCAAAGCGGGAGTAAATGAGCAGTTCTTC. The rearrangement uses TRBV6-4 and TRBJ2-1, with 8 bases identical to TRBD2. J was trimmed by 7 bases and V by 8 bases; bases with no gene match: 10. CDR3 length: 14 amino acids. Germline loops: CDR1 MRHNA, CDR2 SNTAGT.

The chain carries TRBV5-1 and TRBJ2-7, with D maybe TRBD1 (6 bases). Germline lookup yields CDR1 SGHRS and CDR2 YFSETQ. This CDR3 has 14 residues. The ends were cut back, 4 bases at V and 5 bases at J, with 16 bases in the middle. CDR3 amino acids: CASSTEPNRDEQYF. The DNA for the CDR3 is TGCGCCAGCAGCACGGAACCTAACAGGGACGAGCAGTACTTC.

This clone showed up just once. The rearrangement uses TRBV19 and TRBJ1-4; 8 bases fit TRBD1. Germline trimming cut 6 bases from V and 1 base from J; bases unmatched to any gene: 10. This CDR3 comprises 17 residues. Germline CDR1 reads LNHDA; CDR2 reads SQIVND (reference sequence). The CDR3 bases are TGTGCCAGTAGCCTAACAGGGGGAAGGCAAACTAATGAAAAACTGTTTTTT. Its protein is CASSLTGGRQTNEKLFF.

This sequence joins TRBV7-2 and TRBJ1-2; possible D gene TRBD1, 5 bases. The CDR3 runs 16 residues. Germline CDR1 and CDR2: SGHTA and FQGNSA. V was clipped by 5 bases and J by 4 bases, with 20 bases between them. CDR3 sequence reads: CASSKPGTAEGYGYTF. The DNA of the CDR3 is TGTGCCAGCAGCAAACCCGGGACGGCGGAGGGCTATGGCTACACCTTC.

This clone was observed a single time. This chain joins TRBV3-1 (or the pseudogene TRBV3-2) and TRBJ2-3; the D gene is possibly TRBD1 (6 bases). Germline values: CDR1 LGHDT, CDR2 YNNKEL (reference sequence). This CDR3 contains 13 residues. Deletions cut 4 bases from V and 4 bases from J, with 9 bases between. The CDR3 loop reads CASSLRGPDTQYF. CDR3 DNA: TGTGCCAGCAGCCTCAGGGGCCCAGATACGCAGTATTTT.

This chain connects TRBV24-1 to TRBJ1-2; TRBD1 agrees at 7 bases. V shed 4 bases, J shed 2 bases, and the junction held 6 bases outside the gene matches. The CDR3 is 15 amino acids. Germline V gene data show CDR1 as KGHDR and CDR2 as SFDVKD. The CDR3 DNA follows: TGTGCCACCAGTGACCGTACGACAGGGAACTATGGCTACACCTTC. Translated: CATSDRTTGNYGYTF.

The chain combines TRBV9 with TRBJ2-7; tentatively, D is TRBD2 (5 bases). This CDR3 region has 14 residues. Trimming left V 6 bases short and J 5 bases short, with 18 bases between. Per the germline V gene, CDR1 is SGDLS and CDR2 is YYNGEE. The CDR3, as DNA: TGTGCCAGCACCCCGGGCTGGGAGTTGCACGAGCAGTACTTC. Translating it yields CASTPGWELHEQYF.

V usage is TRBV6-1 and J usage is TRBJ1-2, with D unresolved. Trimming removed 1 base from V and 6 bases from J, with 9 bases in between. Germline CDR1 and CDR2: MNHNS and SASEGT. The CDR3 contains 13 residues. The CDR3 spells CASSEGRRDGYTF. The CDR3 region has the DNA TGTGCCAGCAGTGAAGGCCGTCGGGATGGCTACACCTTC.

This chain uses TRBV6-5 with TRBJ2-6, with D maybe TRBD2 (5 bases). Germline-derived CDR1 and CDR2 are MNHEY and SVGAGI. The V and J ends lost 0 bases and 4 bases respectively, with 10 bases between them. This CDR3 region has 16 residues. CDR3 sequence reads: CASSYSPGVGANVLTF. CDR3 coding DNA: TGTGCCAGCAGTTACTCGCCCGGGGTGGGGGCCAACGTCCTGACTTTC.

The rearrangement links TRBV28 to TRBJ2-6, with 9 bases matching TRBD1. Per germline, CDR1 MDHEN and CDR2 SYDVKM. Unmatched junction bases numbered 4, after V lost 3 bases and J lost 1 base. There are 17 residues in the CDR3. CDR3 nucleotides: TGTGCCAGCAGTTTCCTGACAGGGGGTTCTGGGGCCAACGTCCTGACTTTC. Translated, it gives CASSFLTGGSGANVLTF.

This clone was observed once. V and J are TRBV19 and TRBJ1-3, with D possibly matching TRBD1 (5 bases). The CDR3 runs 15 residues. CDR1 LNHDA and CDR2 SQIVND come from the germline V gene (reference sequence). V shed 5 bases and J shed 3 bases, with 14 bases lying between them. For the CDR3, the DNA is TGTGCCAGTAGTGACCTACAGGTATTTGGAAACACCATATATTTT. It is translated as CASSDLQVFGNTIYF.

This clone has just one count. The gene calls are TRBV19 and TRBJ2-7; 8 positions agree with TRBD2. The CDR3 is 15 amino acids. From germline, CDR1 is LNHDA and CDR2 SQIVND (reference sequence). After removal of 3 bases from V and 4 bases from J, the junction contained 8 bases not matched to a gene. In DNA form, the CDR3 reads TGTGCCAGTAGTATCGTAGCGGGACAAATTTACGAGCAGTACTTC. This encodes CASSIVAGQIYEQYF.

This clone occurred a few times. The genes are TRBV14 and TRBJ2-4, with D perhaps TRBD1 (5 bases). Germline lookup yields CDR1 SGHDN and CDR2 FVKESK. V gave up 5 bases and J gave up 7 bases, with 12 bases separating them. This CDR3 comprises 13 residues. In DNA form, the CDR3 reads TGTGCCAGCAGCGACCAGGGCTCGAACATTCAGTACTTC. The encoded protein is CASSDQGSNIQYF. Full variable domain (rest looked up from reference TRBV14 and TRBJ2-4): EAGVTQFPSHSVIEKGQTVTLRCDPISGHDNLYWYRRVMGKEIKFLLHFVKESKQDESGMPNNRFLAERTGGTYSTLKVQPAELEDSGVYFCASSDQGSNIQYFGAGTRLSVL.

The sample holds a few counts of this clone. The gene calls are TRBV9 and TRBJ1-4; 7 bases align to TRBD1. Germline V gives CDR1 SGDLS, CDR2 YYNGEE. CDR3 length: 15 residues. Germline trimming cut 1 base from V and 3 bases from J; bases unmatched to any gene: 3. This chain's CDR3 is CASSVTTGPNEKLFF. The CDR3 region has the DNA TGTGCCAGCAGCGTAACGACAGGGCCTAATGAAAAACTGTTTTTT.

This clone was counted between two and nine times. The chain recombines TRBV6-5 with TRBJ2-6; D gene unclear. Trimming took off 4 bases at V and 1 base at J, with 8 bases between the two ends. The germline gives CDR1 MNHEY, CDR2 SVGAGI. This CDR3 has 15 residues. The CDR3 sequence is CASSSTSSGANVLTF. The CDR3 DNA reads as TGTGCCAGCAGTTCCACGAGTTCTGGGGCCAACGTCCTGACTTTC.

The rearrangement uses TRBV10-1 and TRBJ2-3; 16 bases are a match to TRBD2. V dropped 8 bases and J dropped 6; count of bases not matched to a gene: 20. The CDR3 is made up of 20 amino acids. Germline CDR1 and CDR2: WNHNN and SYGVQD (reference sequence). The CDR3 DNA sequence: TGCGCCAGCTTAGACTGGGGGGGGGCTCCGGGACTAGCGGGAGGGGATACGCAGTATTTT. This encodes CASLDWGGAPGLAGGDTQYF.

This sequence joins TRBV2 and TRBJ2-6; 7 bases line up with TRBD1. CDR1 SNHLY and CDR2 FYNNEI come from the germline V gene. The CDR3 runs 19 residues. Trimming removed 6 bases from V and 3 bases from J; junction bases left unmatched: 17. CDR3 sequence: CASRRGPDVRLLGANVLTF. DNA of the CDR3: TGTGCCAGCAGGAGGGGGCCGGACGTACGCCTACTTGGGGCCAACGTCCTGACTTTC.

This clone has just one count. The chain couples TRBV5-4 to TRBJ2-7, with TRBD1 matching 8 bases. Germline loops: CDR1 SGHNT, CDR2 YYREEE (reference sequence). The CDR3 has 15 residues. The ends lost 3 bases at V and 4 bases at J; junction bases unmatched: 9. CDR3 region: CASSSGQGLRYEQYF. DNA of the CDR3: TGTGCCAGCAGCTCCGGACAGGGCCTTAGGTACGAGCAGTACTTC. Using reference TRBV5-4 and TRBJ2-7 for the parts outside the CDR3, the full variable domain is ETGVTQSPTHLIKTRGQQVTLRCSSQSGHNTVSWYQQALGQGPQFIFQYYREEENGRGNFPPRFSGLQFPNYSSELNVNALELDDSALYLCASSSGQGLRYEQYFGPGTRLTVT.

The rearrangement joins TRBV5-1 to TRBJ2-1; D is perhaps TRBD2 (6 bases). Deletions cut 4 bases from V and 7 bases from J, with 18 bases between. Looked up from germline, CDR1 is SGHRS and CDR2 is YFSETQ. The CDR3 sequence is 15 residues long. CDR3 residues: CASSPGLPLKNEQFF. In DNA, the CDR3 is TGCGCCAGCAGCCCGGGACTCCCTCTTAAGAATGAGCAGTTCTTC.

The J gene is TRBJ1-1, the V gene TRBV5-1; D remains ambiguous. Trimming stripped 6 bases from V and 0 bases from J, with 9 bases between. Germline V gene lookup returns CDR1 SGHRS and CDR2 YFSETQ. This CDR3 has 13 residues. The CDR3 reads CASNEQMNTEAFF. The CDR3 DNA follows: TGCGCCAGCAACGAGCAAATGAACACTGAAGCTTTCTTT.

The chain recombines TRBV2 with TRBJ1-5, with 8 bases aligning to TRBD1. CDR1 SNHLY and CDR2 FYNNEI come from the germline V gene. There are 13 residues in the CDR3. V was pared by 8 bases and J by 6 bases, with 6 bases of the junction left unmatched. The CDR3 nucleotides read TGTGCCAGCGGGACAGGAGTATCTCAGCCCCAGCATTTT. The encoded protein is CASGTGVSQPQHF.

The chain carries TRBV10-2 and TRBJ1-5, with D perhaps matching TRBD1 (5 bases). V shed 6 bases and J shed 4 bases, with 13 bases lying between them. The CDR3 consists of 14 residues. The V gene's germline CDR1 is WSHSY and CDR2 SAAADI. This CDR3 reads CASRAGFLNQPQHF. The CDR3 coding sequence is TGCGCCAGCAGGGCAGGGTTTTTAAATCAGCCCCAGCATTTT.

The V gene is TRBV14, the J gene TRBJ2-7; tentatively, D is TRBD1 (5 bases). This CDR3 comprises 18 residues. Germline V gives CDR1 SGHDN, CDR2 FVKESK. The germline V and J ends were trimmed by 0 bases and 0 bases, with 18 bases remaining between them. CDR3 protein: CASSQDRSYRQNSYEQYF. The DNA for the CDR3 is TGTGCCAGCAGCCAAGATCGGTCTTATAGACAGAACTCCTACGAGCAGTACTTC.

In its sample, this clone was seen once. This sequence joins TRBV5-4 and TRBJ2-1; 7 bases line up with TRBD1. Germline CDR1 SGHNT, CDR2 YYREEE (reference sequence). The CDR3 runs 15 residues. J was trimmed by 2 bases and V by 5 bases; bases with no gene match: 7. CDR3 nucleotides: TGTGCCAGCAGTTTCGACAGGGCGGCCTACAATGAGCAGTTCTTC. This translates into CASSFDRAAYNEQFF.

The J gene is TRBJ2-7, the V gene TRBV11-2; possibly TRBD1 for D (6 bases). The germline V gene encodes CDR1 SGHAT and CDR2 FQNNGV. Trimming removed 7 bases from V and 5 bases from J, with 12 bases in between. The CDR3 extends over 12 amino acids. CDR3 bases: TGTGCCAGCACCCAAACAGGGAACGAGCAGTACTTC. Residues: CASTQTGNEQYF.

The J gene is TRBJ2-5, the V gene TRBV28; 7 bases align to TRBD2. The CDR3 consists of 15 residues. Trimming at V came to 5 bases and at J to 5 bases, leaving 11 bases not matched to a gene. Germline CDR1 MDHEN, CDR2 SYDVKM. The chain's CDR3 is CASSRPAGNSETQYF. The CDR3 DNA reads as TGTGCCAGCAGTCGCCCAGCGGGAAACTCGGAGACCCAGTACTTC.

The chain has TRBV5-4 and TRBJ1-3; 8 nucleotides match TRBD1. The CDR3 totals 15 residues. The ends lost 0 bases at V and 2 bases at J; junction bases unmatched: 1. From germline, CDR1 is SGHNT and CDR2 YYREEE (reference sequence). The CDR3 region has the DNA TGTGCCAGCAGCTTGGACAGGGGGACTGGAAACACCATATATTTT. This translates into CASSLDRGTGNTIYF.

This chain links TRBV10-3 with TRBJ1-1; 7 nucleotides agree with TRBD1. The CDR3 is 12 amino acids. CDR1 and CDR2 from the germline V gene are ENHRY and SYGVKD. V trimming: 6 bases; J trimming: 9 bases; junction bases outside the gene matches: 7. The CDR3 is CAIRTDRAQAFF. CDR3 nucleotides: TGTGCCATCAGGACTGACAGGGCCCAAGCTTTCTTT.

V usage is TRBV9 and J usage is TRBJ1-1; the D gene is possibly TRBD1 (5 bases). V was pared by 3 bases and J by 4 bases, with 13 bases between. This CDR3 has 14 residues. The germline V gene encodes CDR1 SGDLS and CDR2 YYNGEE. The CDR3, as DNA: TGTGCCAGCAGCGAGACAGTTGGGGCCACTGAAGCTTTCTTT. This gives the protein CASSETVGATEAFF.

The chain uses TRBV6-5 and TRBJ1-1; 9 positions match TRBD1. This CDR3 comprises 13 residues. Looked up from germline, CDR1 is MNHEY and CDR2 is SVGAGI. Trimming at V came to 7 bases and at J to 3 bases, leaving 3 bases not matched to a gene. CDR3 sequence reads: CASTRQGDTEAFF. The CDR3 coding sequence is TGTGCCAGCACCCGACAGGGGGACACTGAAGCTTTCTTT.

The rearrangement links TRBV30 to TRBJ2-1; D call uncertain. V was pared by 5 bases and J by 5 bases, with 7 bases between. This CDR3 region has 11 residues. Germline values: CDR1 GTSNPN, CDR2 SVGIG (reference sequence). CDR3 amino acids: CAWSQDNEQFF. The DNA of the CDR3 is TGTGCCTGGTCCCAGGACAATGAGCAGTTCTTC.